This T cell receptor beta chain was sequenced for a study of T-cell memory formation after mild COVID-19. This clonotype was observed a handful of times. Its antigen remains unknown. The V and J ends lost 6 bases and 5 bases, in that order; junction bases with no gene match: 9. CDR3 size: 15 residues. Germline CDR1 is MNHNY and CDR2 is SVGAGI (reference sequence). Study-level findings and limits: Unconfirmed was the SARS-CoV-2 specificity of second-wave clones that peaked on day 37.

Using constant-segment primers, 5'RACE produced TCR alpha and TCR beta cDNA libraries carrying sample barcodes and UMIs. TCRdb reanalysed the 5' RACE reads using MiXCR and keeps one entry per CDR3 protein. This sample has hundreds of thousands of distinct CDR3 sequences, with 20% to 25% found just once. The J gene is TRBJ1-3, the V gene TRBV6-6, with TRBD1 identical over 8 bases. What was sequenced was PBMCs or a T cell subset sorted from them (not recorded which). The source of this sequence is a man aged 18 to 29 who had mild COVID-19 (a few samples of this study predate the infection). Cell type and time point are not known. The CDR3 DNA follows: TGTGCCAGCAGGACTGCCGGGACAGGAAGAAACACCATATATTTT. This gives the protein CASRTAGTGRNTIYF.